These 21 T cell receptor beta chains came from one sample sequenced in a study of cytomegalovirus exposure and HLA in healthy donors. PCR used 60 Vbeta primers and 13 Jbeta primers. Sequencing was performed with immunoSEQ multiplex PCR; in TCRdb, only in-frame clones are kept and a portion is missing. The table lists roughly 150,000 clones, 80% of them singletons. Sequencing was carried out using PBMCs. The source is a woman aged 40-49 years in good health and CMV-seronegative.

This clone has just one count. In DNA form, the CDR3 reads TGCGCCAGCAGCCAGAGGACAGGGGCCTACGAGCAGTACTTC. It is translated as CASSQRTGAYEQYF. The chain joins TRBV4-1 to TRBJ2-7, with TRBD1 matching 9 bases. The trim removed 3 bases at V and 2 bases at J, leaving 2 bases unmatched. CDR1 MGHRA and CDR2 YSYEKL come from the germline V gene. The CDR3 is 14 residues long.

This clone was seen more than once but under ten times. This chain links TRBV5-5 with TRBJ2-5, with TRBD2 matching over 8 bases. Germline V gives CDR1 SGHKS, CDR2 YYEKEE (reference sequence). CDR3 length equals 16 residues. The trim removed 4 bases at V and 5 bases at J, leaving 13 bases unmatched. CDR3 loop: CASSESYSGIGETQYF. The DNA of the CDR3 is TGTGCCAGCAGCGAGTCATATAGCGGGATTGGGGAGACCCAGTACTTC.

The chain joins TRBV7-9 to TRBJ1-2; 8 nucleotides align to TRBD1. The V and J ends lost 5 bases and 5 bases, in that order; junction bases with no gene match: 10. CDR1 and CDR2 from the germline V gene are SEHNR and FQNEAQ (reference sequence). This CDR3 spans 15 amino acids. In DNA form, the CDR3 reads TGTGCCAGCAGCGGATCCGGGACAGGTCTTTATGGCTACACCTTC. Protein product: CASSGSGTGLYGYTF.

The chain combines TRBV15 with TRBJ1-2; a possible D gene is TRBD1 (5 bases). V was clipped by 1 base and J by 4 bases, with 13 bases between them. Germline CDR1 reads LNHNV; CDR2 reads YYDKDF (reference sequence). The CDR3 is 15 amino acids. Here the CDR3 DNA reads TGTGCCACCAGCAGAGCGGGTCAGGGAGGCTATGGCTACACCTTC. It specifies CATSRAGQGGYGYTF.

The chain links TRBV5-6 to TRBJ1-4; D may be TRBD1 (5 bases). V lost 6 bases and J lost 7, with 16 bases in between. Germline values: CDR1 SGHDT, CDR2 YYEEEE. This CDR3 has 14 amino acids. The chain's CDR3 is CASNPMGDFEKLFF. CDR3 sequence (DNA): TGTGCCAGCAACCCGATGGGGGACTTTGAAAAACTGTTTTTT.

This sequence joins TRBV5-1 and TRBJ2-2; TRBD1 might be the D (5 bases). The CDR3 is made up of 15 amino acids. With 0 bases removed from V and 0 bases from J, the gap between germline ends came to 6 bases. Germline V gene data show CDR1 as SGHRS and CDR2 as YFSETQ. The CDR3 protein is CASSLEQANTGELFF. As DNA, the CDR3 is TGCGCCAGCAGCTTGGAACAGGCGAACACCGGGGAGCTGTTTTTT.

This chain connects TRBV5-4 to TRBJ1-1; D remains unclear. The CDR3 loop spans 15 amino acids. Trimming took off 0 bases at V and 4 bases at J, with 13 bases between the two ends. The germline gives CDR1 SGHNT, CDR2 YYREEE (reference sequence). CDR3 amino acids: CASSLERARGTEAFF. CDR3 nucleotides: TGTGCCAGCAGCTTGGAGAGGGCGCGGGGCACTGAAGCTTTCTTT. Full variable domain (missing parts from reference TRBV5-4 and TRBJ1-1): ETGVTQSPTHLIKTRGQQVTLRCSSQSGHNTVSWYQQALGQGPQFIFQYYREEENGRGNFPPRFSGLQFPNYSSELNVNALELDDSALYLCASSLERARGTEAFFGQGTRLTVV.

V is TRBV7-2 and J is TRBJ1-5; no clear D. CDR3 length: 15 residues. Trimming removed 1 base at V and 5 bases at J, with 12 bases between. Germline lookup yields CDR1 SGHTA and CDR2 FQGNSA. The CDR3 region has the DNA TGTGCCAGCAGCTTAGACGGCGGGTCGTATCAGCCCCAGCATTTT. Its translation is CASSLDGGSYQPQHF.

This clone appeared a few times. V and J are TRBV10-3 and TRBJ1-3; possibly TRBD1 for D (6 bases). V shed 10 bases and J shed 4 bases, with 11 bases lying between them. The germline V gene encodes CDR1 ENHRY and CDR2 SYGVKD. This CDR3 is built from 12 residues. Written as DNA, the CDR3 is TGTGCCACCGGGGGGCTGGGAAACACCATATATTTT. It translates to CATGGLGNTIYF.

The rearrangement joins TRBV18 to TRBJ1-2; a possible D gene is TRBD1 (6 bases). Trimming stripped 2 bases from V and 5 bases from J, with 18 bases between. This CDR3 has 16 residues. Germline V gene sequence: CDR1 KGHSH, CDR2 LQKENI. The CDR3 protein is CASSPSGGQLEYGYTF. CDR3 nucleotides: TGTGCCAGCTCACCAAGTGGAGGACAGCTCGAATATGGCTACACCTTC.

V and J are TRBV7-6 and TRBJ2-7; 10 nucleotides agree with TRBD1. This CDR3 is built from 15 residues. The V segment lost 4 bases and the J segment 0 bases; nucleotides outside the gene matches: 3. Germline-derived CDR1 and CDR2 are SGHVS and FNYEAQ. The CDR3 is CASSSRTGGSYEQYF. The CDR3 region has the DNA TGTGCCAGCAGCTCAAGGACAGGGGGCTCCTACGAGCAGTACTTC. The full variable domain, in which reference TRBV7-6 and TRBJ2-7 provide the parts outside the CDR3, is GAGVSQSPRYKVTKRGQDVALRCDPISGHVSLYWYRQALGQGPEFLTYFNYEAQQDKSGLPNDRFSAERPEGSISTLTIQRTEQRDSAMYRCASSSRTGGSYEQYFGPGTRLTVT.

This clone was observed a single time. The CDR3 loop is CASSLRGYGYTF. The CDR3 DNA reads TGTGCCAGCAGTTTAAGGGGTTATGGCTACACCTTC. The V gene is TRBV27, the J gene TRBJ1-2; weak D call: TRBD1 (5 bases). V dropped 2 bases and J dropped 5 bases, with 6 bases sitting between them. The germline CDR1 and CDR2 sequences are MNHEY and SMNVEV (reference sequence). This CDR3 region has 12 residues.

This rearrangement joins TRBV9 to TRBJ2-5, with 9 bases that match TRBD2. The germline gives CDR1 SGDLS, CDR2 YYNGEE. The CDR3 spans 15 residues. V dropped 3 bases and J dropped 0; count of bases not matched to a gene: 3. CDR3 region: CASSASGIYQETQYF. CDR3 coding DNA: TGTGCCAGCAGCGCTAGCGGGATCTACCAAGAGACCCAGTACTTC.

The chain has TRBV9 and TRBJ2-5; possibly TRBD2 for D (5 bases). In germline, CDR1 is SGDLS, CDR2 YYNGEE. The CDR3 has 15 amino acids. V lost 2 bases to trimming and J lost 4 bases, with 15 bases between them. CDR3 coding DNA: TGTGCCAGCAGCGTCACTAGTGAGGTCGGAGAGACCCAGTACTTC. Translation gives CASSVTSEVGETQYF. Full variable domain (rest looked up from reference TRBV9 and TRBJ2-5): DSGVTQTPKHLITATGQRVTLRCSPRSGDLSVYWYQQSLDQGLQFLIQYYNGEERAKGNILERFSAQQFPDLHSELNLSSLELGDSALYFCASSVTSEVGETQYFGPGTRLLVL.

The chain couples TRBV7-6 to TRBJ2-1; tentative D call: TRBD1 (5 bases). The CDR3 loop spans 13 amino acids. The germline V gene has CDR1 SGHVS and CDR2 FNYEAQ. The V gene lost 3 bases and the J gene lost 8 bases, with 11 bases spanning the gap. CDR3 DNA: TGTGCCAGCAGCTTGGGGCCTTTGGATGAGCAGTTCTTC. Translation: CASSLGPLDEQFF. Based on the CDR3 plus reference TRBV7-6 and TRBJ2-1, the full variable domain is GAGVSQSPRYKVTKRGQDVALRCDPISGHVSLYWYRQALGQGPEFLTYFNYEAQQDKSGLPNDRFSAERPEGSISTLTIQRTEQRDSAMYRCASSLGPLDEQFFGPGTRLTVL.

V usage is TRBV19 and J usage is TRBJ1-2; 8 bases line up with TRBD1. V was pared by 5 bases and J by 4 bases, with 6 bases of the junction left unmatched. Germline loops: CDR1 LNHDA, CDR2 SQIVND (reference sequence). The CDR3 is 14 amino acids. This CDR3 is CASSRPGQAYGYTF. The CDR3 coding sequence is TGTGCCAGTAGTCGGCCGGGACAGGCCTATGGCTACACCTTC.

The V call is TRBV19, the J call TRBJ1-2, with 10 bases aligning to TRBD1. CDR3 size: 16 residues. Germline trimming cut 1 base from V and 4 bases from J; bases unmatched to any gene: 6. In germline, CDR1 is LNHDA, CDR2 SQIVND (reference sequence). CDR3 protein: CASSIAPWTGGYGYTF. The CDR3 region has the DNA TGTGCCAGTAGTATAGCCCCTTGGACAGGGGGCTATGGCTACACCTTC.

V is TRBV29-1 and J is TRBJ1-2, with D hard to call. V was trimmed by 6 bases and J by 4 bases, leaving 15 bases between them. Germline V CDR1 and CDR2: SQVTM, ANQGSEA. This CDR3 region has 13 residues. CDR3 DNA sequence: TGCAGCGTAGTGGTCTCCGAGGGCTATGGCTACACCTTC. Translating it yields CSVVVSEGYGYTF.

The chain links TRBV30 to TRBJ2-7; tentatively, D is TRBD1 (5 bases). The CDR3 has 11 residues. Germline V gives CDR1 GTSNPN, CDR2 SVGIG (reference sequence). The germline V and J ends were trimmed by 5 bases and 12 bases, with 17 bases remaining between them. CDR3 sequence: CAWVDLLGVYF. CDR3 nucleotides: TGTGCCTGGGTGGATTTGCTAGGGGTGTACTTC.

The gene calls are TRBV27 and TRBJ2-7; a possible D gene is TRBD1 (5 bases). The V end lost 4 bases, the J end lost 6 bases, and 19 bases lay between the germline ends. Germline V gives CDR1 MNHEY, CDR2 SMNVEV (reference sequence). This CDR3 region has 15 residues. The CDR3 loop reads CASSSRTLSQGEQYF. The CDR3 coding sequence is TGTGCCAGCAGTTCCAGGACGCTAAGTCAGGGCGAGCAGTACTTC.

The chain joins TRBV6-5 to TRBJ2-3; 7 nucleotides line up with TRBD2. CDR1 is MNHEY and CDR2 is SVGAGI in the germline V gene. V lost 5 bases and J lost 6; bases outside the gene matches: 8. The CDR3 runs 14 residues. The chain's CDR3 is CASSVGRASDTQYF. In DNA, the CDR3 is TGTGCCAGCAGTGTGGGGAGGGCCAGCGATACGCAGTATTTT.